These 18 T cell receptor beta chains share one sample of origin, sequenced in a study of T cell responses to AZD1222 COVID-19 vaccine. Data came from immunoSEQ multiplex PCR; TCRdb stores just in-frame clones and leaves some out. In the table there are tens of thousands of clones, about 88% of which are singletons. The starting material was peripheral blood, obtained on day 0 of AZD1222 vaccination. The receptors here all came from an adult in good health.

The chain is built from TRBV21-1 and TRBJ2-7; the table's D gene call, TRBD1, was not cross checked with the DNA. TRBV21-1 is a pseudogene segment. This CDR3 has 11 residues. The CDR3 DNA is TGTGCCCCCCCAGTCTCCTACGAGCAGTACTTC. Its translation: CAPPVSYEQYF.

This chain joins TRBV3-1 (or the pseudogene TRBV3-2) and TRBJ2-2, with 7 bases identical to TRBD1. CDR3 length: 14 residues. Trimming cost V 4 bases and J 3 bases; bases outside gene matches: 2. Germline CDR1 is LGHDT and CDR2 is YNNKEL (reference sequence). DNA for the CDR3: TGTGCCAGCAGCCCTGGGACAGACACCGGGGAGCTGTTTTTT. This translates into CASSPGTDTGELFF.

This chain connects TRBV2 to TRBJ1-5; TRBD1 aligns across 11 bases. The CDR3 runs 17 residues. From germline, CDR1 is SNHLY and CDR2 FYNNEI. Trimming at V came to 6 bases and at J to 0 bases, leaving 7 bases not matched to a gene. The CDR3, as DNA: TGTGCCAGCAGCTGGACAGGGGGCCCACATAGCAATCAGCCCCAGCATTTT. It yields the protein CASSWTGGPHSNQPQHF.

The chain carries TRBV5-1 and TRBJ1-2; no clear D gene. The CDR3 runs 12 residues. Between the trimmed V and J ends, which lost 0 bases and 5 bases, there was a span of 5 bases. Germline CDR1 and CDR2: SGHRS and YFSETQ. The CDR3 loop reads CASSLERYGYTF. DNA for the CDR3: TGCGCCAGCAGCTTGGAACGTTATGGCTACACCTTC.

This sequence joins TRBV30 and TRBJ2-6, with TRBD1 matching over 8 bases. Germline V lookup: CDR1 GTSNPN, CDR2 SVGIG (reference sequence). The V and J ends lost 4 bases and 1 base, in that order; junction bases with no gene match: 9. This CDR3 spans 17 amino acids. The CDR3 nucleotides are TGTGCCTGGACCAGGACAGGGAGGAATTCTGGGGCCAACGTCCTGACTTTC. It is translated as CAWTRTGRNSGANVLTF.

The chain carries TRBV19 and TRBJ2-7; possible D gene TRBD2, 6 bases. The CDR3 contains 22 residues. Between the trimmed V and J ends, which lost 3 bases and 9 bases, there was a span of 42 bases. Germline V lookup: CDR1 LNHDA, CDR2 SQIVND (reference sequence). Written as DNA, the CDR3 is TGTGCCAGTAGTATTTGGGTGACAGCCCAGGAGGAGGACCGGGAGTGGGTGGCGTTGCAGTACTTC. Its translation is CASSIWVTAQEEDREWVALQYF.

This clone was seen just once. The J gene is TRBJ2-2, the V gene TRBV7-2; the D is unclear. There are 13 residues in the CDR3. Trimming took 6 bases from V and 1 from J, leaving 6 bases between them. Germline CDR1 and CDR2: SGHTA and FQGNSA. This chain's CDR3 is CASSGENTGELFF. Written as DNA, the CDR3 is TGTGCCAGCAGTGGAGAGAACACCGGGGAGCTGTTTTTT.

This clone came up a few times. This rearrangement joins TRBV19 to TRBJ1-5; tentatively, D is TRBD1 (5 bases). This CDR3 contains 15 residues. Deletions cut 4 bases from V and 2 bases from J, with 12 bases between. From germline, CDR1 is LNHDA and CDR2 SQIVND (reference sequence). The CDR3 DNA is TGTGCCAGTAGTACAATTCAGGGTGGCAATCAGCCCCAGCATTTT. This sequence encodes CASSTIQGGNQPQHF.

The chain has TRBV11-2 and TRBJ1-3; no clear D gene. The CDR3 spans 15 residues. The germline V and J ends were trimmed by 0 bases and 1 base, with 7 bases remaining between them. CDR1 and CDR2 (germline): SGHAT, FQNNGV. CDR3 nucleotides: TGTGCCAGCAGCTTAGATCGGACTTCTGGAAACACCATATATTTT. It codes for CASSLDRTSGNTIYF.

The J gene is TRBJ1-3, the V gene TRBV7-9, with a tentative D call TRBD1 (5 bases). Germline CDR1 and CDR2: SEHNR and FQNEAQ (reference sequence). The CDR3 spans 16 residues. Trimming left V 6 bases short and J 0 bases short, with 15 bases between. CDR3 in DNA: TGTGCCAGCAGTTCCGACCGGGGCAGCTCTGGAAACACCATATATTTT. Its translation is CASSSDRGSSGNTIYF.

V gene TRBV5-6 combines with J gene TRBJ2-4, with D perhaps TRBD1 (5 bases). CDR3 length equals 13 residues. V gave up 6 bases and J gave up 6 bases, with 13 bases separating them. Germline CDR1 SGHDT, CDR2 YYEEEE. Here the CDR3 reads CASNKAGLNIQYF. CDR3 coding DNA: TGTGCCAGCAACAAGGCAGGGTTAAACATTCAGTACTTC. The complete variable domain, with remaining parts taken from reference TRBV5-6 and TRBJ2-4, reads DAGVTQSPTHLIKTRGQQVTLRCSPKSGHDTVSWYQQALGQGPQFIFQYYEEEERQRGNFPDRFSGHQFPNYSSELNVNALLLGDSALYLCASNKAGLNIQYFGAGTRLSVL.

V is TRBV19 and J is TRBJ1-2, with 7 bases identical to TRBD1. The CDR3 is made up of 14 amino acids. J was trimmed by 3 bases and V by 7 bases; bases with no gene match: 8. Germline CDR1 LNHDA, CDR2 SQIVND (reference sequence). The CDR3 nucleotides are TGTGCCAGTAACCTAGGGGGCGCGGACTATGGCTACACCTTC. Amino acid sequence: CASNLGGADYGYTF.

V gene TRBV11-2 combines with J gene TRBJ2-5, with 7 bases matching TRBD2. V lost 4 bases and J lost 2; bases outside the gene matches: 7. CDR1 and CDR2 (germline): SGHAT, FQNNGV. The CDR3 sequence is 15 residues long. The CDR3 loop is CASSYRTSAQETQYF. In DNA, the CDR3 is TGTGCCAGCAGCTACCGAACTAGCGCACAAGAGACCCAGTACTTC. Supplemented by reference TRBV11-2 and TRBJ2-5, the full variable domain reads EAGVAQSPRYKIIEKRQSVAFWCNPISGHATLYWYQQILGQGPKLLIQFQNNGVVDDSQLPKDRFSAERLKGVDSTLKIQPAKLEDSAVYLCASSYRTSAQETQYFGPGTRLLVL.

Here the CDR3 DNA reads TGTGCCAGCAGTTGGGCGGCCGATAGCACAGATACGCAGTATTTT. Amino acids: CASSWAADSTDTQYF. This chain uses TRBV6-2 or TRBV6-3 with TRBJ2-3; D gene uncertain. There are 15 residues in the CDR3. The germline gives CDR1 MNHEY, CDR2 SVGEGT. V lost 4 bases, J lost 0 bases, and 11 bases lay in between.

The chain links TRBV4-1 to TRBJ2-1; 11 bases fit TRBD1. Trimming at V came to 1 base and at J to 8 bases, leaving 10 bases not matched to a gene. CDR3 length: 17 residues. The V gene's germline CDR1 is MGHRA and CDR2 YSYEKL. For the CDR3, the DNA is TGCGCCAGCAGCCAAGTTTTAGGGGACAGGGGGATGGATGAGCAGTTCTTC. Its translation is CASSQVLGDRGMDEQFF.

The CDR3 DNA reads TGCGCCAGCAGTCCAGGGGTTTTCAATCAGCCCCAGCATTTT. Protein: CASSPGVFNQPQHF. V is TRBV10-2 and J is TRBJ1-5; D is possibly TRBD1 (6 bases). V was cut by 5 bases and J by 3 bases, with 11 bases left in between. This CDR3 spans 14 amino acids. Germline CDR1 WSHSY, CDR2 SAAADI.

The chain joins TRBV19 to TRBJ1-3; a possible D gene is TRBD1 (5 bases). Germline V gene data show CDR1 as LNHDA and CDR2 as SQIVND (reference sequence). The CDR3 has 15 residues. The V end lost 3 bases, the J end lost 2 bases, and 11 bases lay between the germline ends. The CDR3 nucleotides are TGTGCCAGTAGTATTGGGGACTCCGCTGGAAACACCATATATTTT. This encodes CASSIGDSAGNTIYF.

Written as DNA, the CDR3 is TGTGCCAGCAGCTTAGGCCGCTCGAACCGAGGTTCCCATGAGCAGTTCTTC. Protein sequence: CASSLGRSNRGSHEQFF. The V call is TRBV11-2, the J call TRBJ2-1; D gene unclear. Germline assignment: CDR1 SGHAT and CDR2 FQNNGV. Trimming cost V 1 base and J 8 bases, with 21 bases left between them. The CDR3 is made up of 17 amino acids.